What follows are 25 T cell receptor beta chains derived from one specimen sequenced in a study of cytomegalovirus exposure and HLA in healthy donors. In the PCR, 60 Vbeta and 13 Jbeta primers were used. The repertoire was sequenced with immunoSEQ multiplex PCR; TCRdb's copy has only in-frame clones and lacks some. This table has about 140,000 clones, about 74% appearing once. The source material was PBMCs. The receptors come from a woman in her fifties or sixties in good health and CMV-seronegative.

To note about this clone: The identical CDR3 is also encoded by other nucleotide sequences in the sample. The chain couples TRBV25-1 to TRBJ1-2, with TRBD1 as a possible D gene (6 bases). The CDR3 has 12 amino acids. Per the germline V gene, CDR1 is MGHDK and CDR2 is SYGVNS. The V end was cut by 4 bases, the J end by 6 bases, with 9 bases between. CDR3 sequence: CASSVTGNGYTF. The DNA for the CDR3 is TGTGCCAGCAGTGTGACAGGCAATGGCTACACCTTC.

The chain uses TRBV30 and TRBJ1-3; D not certain. V was clipped by 0 bases and J by 0 bases, with 6 bases between them. The CDR3 is 14 amino acids. Per the germline V gene, CDR1 is GTSNPN and CDR2 is SVGIG (reference sequence). As DNA, the CDR3 is TGTGCCTGGAGTGTAGGAGTCTCTGGAAACACCATATATTTT. It is translated as CAWSVGVSGNTIYF.

This clone appeared once. The V and J genes are TRBV30 and TRBJ2-1; TRBD1 matches 7 bases. This CDR3 region has 11 residues. J was trimmed by 14 bases and V by 0 bases; bases with no gene match: 4. From germline, CDR1 is GTSNPN and CDR2 SVGIG (reference sequence). The CDR3 DNA follows: TGTGCCTGGAGTGTAGGGACAGAAAAGTTCTTC. It translates to CAWSVGTEKFF.

To note about this clone: A read error may produce the germline difference seen at one junction end. V is TRBV6-6 and J is TRBJ1-5, with D possibly matching TRBD1 (6 bases). This CDR3 contains 15 residues. CDR1 is MNHNY and CDR2 is SVGAGI in the germline V gene (reference sequence). This chain's CDR3 is CASKRGYYSNRPQHF. The CDR3 DNA follows: TGTGCCAGCAAGAGGGGGTACTATAGCAATCGGCCCCAGCATTTT.

This clone was recorded only once. Written as DNA, the CDR3 is TGTGCCTGGAGTCAGGGAGGGGGGGCAGATGGGGAGCTGTTTTTT. Protein product: CAWSQGGGADGELFF. The genes are TRBV30 and TRBJ2-2; TRBD2 might be the D (7 bases). The V gene lost 2 bases and the J gene lost 8 bases, with 18 bases spanning the gap. Germline CDR1 GTSNPN, CDR2 SVGIG (reference sequence). The CDR3 spans 15 residues. Full variable domain (rest looked up from reference TRBV30 and TRBJ2-2): SQTIHQWPATLVQPVGSPLSLECTVEGTSNPNLYWYRQAAGRGLQLLFYSVGIGQISSEVPQNLSASRPQDRQFILSSKKLLLSDSGFYLCAWSQGGGADGELFFGEGSRLTVL.

This chain links TRBV19 with TRBJ1-4; 8 nucleotides match TRBD1. This CDR3 comprises 13 residues. The germline V gene has CDR1 LNHDA and CDR2 SQIVND (reference sequence). V shed 5 bases, J shed 4 bases, and the junction held 0 bases outside the gene matches. The CDR3 here is CASSDRGNEKLFF. DNA of the CDR3: TGTGCCAGTAGTGACAGGGGTAATGAAAAACTGTTTTTT.

V gene TRBV5-1 combines with J gene TRBJ2-2; no reliable D call. CDR1 is SGHRS, CDR2 YFSETQ, per germline. V was pared by 4 bases and J by 2 bases, with 12 bases between. The CDR3 loop spans 15 amino acids. The chain's CDR3 is CASSPQPGNTGELFF. The DNA of the CDR3 is TGCGCCAGCAGCCCCCAGCCGGGTAACACCGGGGAGCTGTTTTTT. The entire variable domain, with the rest obtained from reference TRBV5-1 and TRBJ2-2, is as follows: KAGVTQTPRYLIKTRGQQVTLSCSPISGHRSVSWYQQTPGQGLQFLFEYFSETQRNKGNFPGRFSGRQFSNSRSEMNVSTLELGDSALYLCASSPQPGNTGELFFGEGSRLTVL.

In the case of this clone: Compared with germline, one end of the junction differs, possibly owing to a read error. V is TRBV7-9 and J is TRBJ2-1; TRBD2 agrees at 7 bases. The CDR3 totals 15 residues. Germline values: CDR1 SEHNR, CDR2 FQNEAQ (reference sequence). The CDR3 spells CSSSLAGNSYNEQFF. The CDR3 DNA reads TGTTCCAGCAGCTTAGCGGGCAACTCCTACAATGAGCAGTTCTTC.

This rearrangement joins TRBV4-2 to TRBJ2-1; 7 positions match TRBD2. The CDR3 loop spans 15 amino acids. CDR1 and CDR2 (germline): LGHNA, YNFKEQ. The junction had 11 bases not matched to a gene; V was cut back by 4 bases and J by 8 bases. The CDR3 nucleotides read TGTGCCAGCAGCCGAGACGAGGGGAGGGGTTATGAGCAGTTCTTC. Amino acids: CASSRDEGRGYEQFF.

This clone appeared a few times. The genes are TRBV7-9 and TRBJ2-7; D is unresolved. The germline CDR1 and CDR2 sequences are SEHNR and FQNEAQ (reference sequence). V lost 4 bases, J lost 2 bases, and 15 bases lay in between. This CDR3 has 15 residues. CDR3 coding DNA: TGTGCCAGCAGCTCATGGCAAGAACGAACCTACGAGCAGTACTTC. This codes for CASSSWQERTYEQYF.

This clone occurred a few times. V gene TRBV6-6 combines with J gene TRBJ2-4; D might be TRBD2 (6 bases). This CDR3 contains 16 residues. The germline CDR1 and CDR2 sequences are MNHNY and SVGAGI (reference sequence). Trimming pared 2 bases from V and 5 bases from J, leaving 16 bases between. The CDR3 bases are TGTGCCAGCAGTTACCCCTTCGGCGGGGTTGAAAACATTCAGTACTTC. Its protein product is CASSYPFGGVENIQYF.

The chain joins TRBV7-8 to TRBJ2-1; 7 positions agree with TRBD1. The V and J ends lost 5 bases and 2 bases, in that order; junction bases with no gene match: 12. The CDR3 contains 17 residues. Germline V gene data show CDR1 as SGHVS and CDR2 as FQNEAQ. The CDR3 spells CASSLTAGDRTYNEQFF. In nucleotides, the CDR3 is TGTGCCAGCAGCCTTACGGCCGGGGACAGAACCTACAATGAGCAGTTCTTC.

The chain links TRBV5-1 to TRBJ2-3; possible D gene TRBD2, 5 bases. Germline V gene data show CDR1 as SGHRS and CDR2 as YFSETQ. The V end was cut by 9 bases, the J end by 2 bases, with 16 bases between. This CDR3 spans 14 amino acids. The CDR3 DNA is TGCGCCACTCGACCGGGGTCGAACACAGATACGCAGTATTTT. Translated, it gives CATRPGSNTDTQYF.

Concerning this clone itself: The identical CDR3 is also encoded by other nucleotide sequences in the sample. V is TRBV6-1 and J is TRBJ2-5; D is unresolved. The CDR3 runs 13 residues. Germline V gene data show CDR1 as MNHNS and CDR2 as SASEGT. Trimming stripped 6 bases from V and 2 bases from J, with 10 bases between. Here the CDR3 DNA reads TGTGCCAGCAGCGGGTCGGCGCAAGAGACCCAGTACTTC. This translates into CASSGSAQETQYF.

This clone was seen more than once but under ten times. In DNA, the CDR3 is TGCGCCAGCAGCCCGACTGGCGCAGATACGCAGTATTTT. The encoded protein is CASSPTGADTQYF. The gene calls are TRBV4-1 and TRBJ2-3; unclear D gene. Germline lookup yields CDR1 MGHRA and CDR2 YSYEKL. This CDR3 has 13 residues. Trimming took off 4 bases at V and 4 bases at J, with 9 bases between the two ends.

This clone turned up a few times. The chain couples TRBV25-1 to TRBJ2-3; TRBD1 matches at 9 bases. The V gene end was trimmed by 4 bases and the J gene end by 4 bases; junction bases not matched to a gene: 12. From germline, CDR1 is MGHDK and CDR2 SYGVNS. This CDR3 spans 17 amino acids. The CDR3 sequence: CASSANRGRVGSDTQYF. In DNA form, the CDR3 reads TGTGCCAGCAGTGCGAACAGGGGGCGCGTCGGATCAGATACGCAGTATTTT.

The V call is TRBV5-1, the J call TRBJ1-1, with D possibly being TRBD1 (5 bases). There are 18 residues in the CDR3. Germline V gene data show CDR1 as SGHRS and CDR2 as YFSETQ. Trimming pared 0 bases from V and 2 bases from J, leaving 20 bases between. This CDR3 is CASSLAQGTWGLNTEAFF. CDR3 in DNA: TGCGCCAGCAGCTTGGCCCAGGGCACCTGGGGCCTAAACACTGAAGCTTTCTTT.

This clone was seen just once. This chain joins TRBV6-5 and TRBJ2-7; D is possibly TRBD1 (6 bases). Germline values: CDR1 MNHEY, CDR2 SVGAGI. V lost 5 bases to trimming and J lost 0 bases, with 14 bases between them. The CDR3 is 15 amino acids. CDR3 in amino acids: CASSVTGQSSYEQYF. The CDR3 nucleotides are TGTGCCAGCAGTGTCACAGGGCAAAGCTCCTACGAGCAGTACTTC.

V gene TRBV10-2 combines with J gene TRBJ1-4; D gene unclear. With 7 bases removed from V and 7 bases from J, the gap between germline ends came to 19 bases. The CDR3 is 15 residues long. Germline V gives CDR1 WSHSY, CDR2 SAAADI. The CDR3 reads CASTTPSSGSEKLFF. CDR3 nucleotide sequence: TGCGCCAGCACCACCCCCAGCAGTGGGAGTGAAAAACTGTTTTTT.

The rearrangement links TRBV5-5 to TRBJ2-2; a possible D gene is TRBD1 (6 bases). V shed 3 bases and J shed 1 base, with 10 bases lying between them. Germline CDR1 SGHKS, CDR2 YYEKEE (reference sequence). CDR3 size: 15 residues. The CDR3: CASSSRQVNTGELFF. CDR3 DNA sequence: TGTGCCAGCAGCTCCCGACAGGTGAACACCGGGGAGCTGTTTTTT. The full variable domain, its missing parts supplied by reference TRBV5-5 and TRBJ2-2, is DAGVTQSPTHLIKTRGQQVTLRCSPISGHKSVSWYQQVLGQGPQFIFQYYEKEERGRGNFPDRFSARQFPNYSSELNVNALLLGDSALYLCASSSRQVNTGELFFGEGSRLTVL.

The chain carries TRBV9 and TRBJ2-3; TRBD2 matches at 8 bases. Germline assignment: CDR1 SGDLS and CDR2 YYNGEE. This CDR3 is 15 amino acids long. V gave up 4 bases and J gave up 6 bases; unmatched junction bases: 10. The CDR3 nucleotides read TGTGCCAGCAGCCCCCTTCGGGGGGGCGGGGATACGCAGTATTTT. Amino acids: CASSPLRGGGDTQYF.

This chain links TRBV28 with TRBJ2-1; 7 bases are shared with TRBD2. From germline, CDR1 is MDHEN and CDR2 SYDVKM. The V segment lost 6 bases and the J segment 7 bases; nucleotides outside the gene matches: 12. The CDR3 is 15 amino acids. This chain's CDR3 is CASSTIRDGRNEQFF. The CDR3 nucleotides read TGTGCCAGCAGCACAATCCGGGACGGGAGGAATGAGCAGTTCTTC.

This clone was counted a few times. The chain carries TRBV2 and TRBJ1-5; D not resolved. V dropped 4 bases and J dropped 1 base, with 8 bases sitting between them. The germline CDR1 and CDR2 sequences are SNHLY and FYNNEI. The CDR3 is 14 amino acids. Written as DNA, the CDR3 is TGTGCCAGCAGTGTTGCCCGGAGCAATCAGCCCCAGCATTTT. It specifies CASSVARSNQPQHF.

This chain connects TRBV9 to TRBJ2-1; the match to TRBD1 covers 9 bases. Germline V gene lookup returns CDR1 SGDLS and CDR2 YYNGEE. This CDR3 has 17 amino acids. Trimming at V came to 4 bases and at J to 6 bases, leaving 14 bases not matched to a gene. The CDR3 here is CASSSYRTGARGNEQFF. CDR3 nucleotide sequence: TGTGCCAGCAGCTCGTATCGGACAGGGGCTCGGGGCAATGAGCAGTTCTTC.

The chain is built from TRBV19 and TRBJ2-3; a weak D match, TRBD1 (6 bases). Per the germline V gene, CDR1 is LNHDA and CDR2 is SQIVND (reference sequence). The CDR3 spans 16 residues. Trimming stripped 4 bases from V and 10 bases from J, with 24 bases between. The DNA of the CDR3 is TGTGCCAGTAGTACGCTCCGGGACACGGCGATGAGAGCGCAGTATTTT. This gives the protein CASSTLRDTAMRAQYF.